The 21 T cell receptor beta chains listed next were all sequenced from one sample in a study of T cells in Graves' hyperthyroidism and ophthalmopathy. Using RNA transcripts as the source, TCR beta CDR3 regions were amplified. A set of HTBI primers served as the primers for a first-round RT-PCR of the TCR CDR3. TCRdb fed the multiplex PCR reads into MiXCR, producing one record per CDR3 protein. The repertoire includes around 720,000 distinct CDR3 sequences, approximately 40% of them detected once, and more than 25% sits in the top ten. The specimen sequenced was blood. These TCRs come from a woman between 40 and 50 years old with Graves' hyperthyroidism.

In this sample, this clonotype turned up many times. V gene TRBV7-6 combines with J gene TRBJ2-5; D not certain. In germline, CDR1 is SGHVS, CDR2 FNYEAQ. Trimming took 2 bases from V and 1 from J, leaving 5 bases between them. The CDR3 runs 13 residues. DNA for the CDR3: TGTGCCAGCAGCTTATTAAGCCAAGAGACCCAGTACTTC. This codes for CASSLLSQETQYF.

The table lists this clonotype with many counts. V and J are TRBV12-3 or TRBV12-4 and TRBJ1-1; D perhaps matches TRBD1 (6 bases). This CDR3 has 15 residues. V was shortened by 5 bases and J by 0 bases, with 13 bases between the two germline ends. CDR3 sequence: CASSQRGSVNTEAFF. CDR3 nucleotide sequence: TGTGCCAGCAGTCAAAGGGGGTCGGTGAACACTGAAGCTTTCTTT.

CDR3 nucleotides: TGTGCCAGTTCTCACACCCCGGGGTCCACTGAAGCTTTCTTT. The encoded protein is CASSHTPGSTEAFF. V and J are TRBV19 and TRBJ1-1; D gene uncertain. CDR1 LNHDA and CDR2 SQIVND come from the germline V gene (reference sequence). The V end was cut by 8 bases, the J end by 4 bases, with 17 bases between. CDR3 size: 14 residues.

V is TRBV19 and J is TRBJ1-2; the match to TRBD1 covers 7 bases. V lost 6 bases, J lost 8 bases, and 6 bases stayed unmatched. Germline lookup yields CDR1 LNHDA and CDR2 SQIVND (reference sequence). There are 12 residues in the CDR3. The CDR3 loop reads CASRPTGDGYTF. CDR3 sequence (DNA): TGTGCCAGTAGACCCACAGGGGACGGCTACACCTTC.

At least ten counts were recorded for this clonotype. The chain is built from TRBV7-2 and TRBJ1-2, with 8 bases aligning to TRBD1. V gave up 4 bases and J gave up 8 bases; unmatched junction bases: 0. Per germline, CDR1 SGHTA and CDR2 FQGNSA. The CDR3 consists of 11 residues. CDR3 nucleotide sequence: TGTGCCAGCAGCTCAGGGGGCGGCTACACCTTC. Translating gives CASSSGGGYTF.

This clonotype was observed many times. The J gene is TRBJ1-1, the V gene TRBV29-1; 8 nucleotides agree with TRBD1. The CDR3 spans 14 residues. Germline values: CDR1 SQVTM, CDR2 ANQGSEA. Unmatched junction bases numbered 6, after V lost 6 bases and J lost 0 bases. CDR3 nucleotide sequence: TGCAGCGTCAAAGGACAGGGAATGAACACTGAAGCTTTCTTT. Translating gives CSVKGQGMNTEAFF.

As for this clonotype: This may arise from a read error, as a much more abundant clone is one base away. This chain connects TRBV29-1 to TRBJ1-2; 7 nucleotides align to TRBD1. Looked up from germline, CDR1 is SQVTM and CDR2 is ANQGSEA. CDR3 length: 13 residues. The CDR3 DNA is TGCAGCGTTGAGGAACAGGGGATCTATGGCCACACCTTC. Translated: CSVEEQGIYGHTF.

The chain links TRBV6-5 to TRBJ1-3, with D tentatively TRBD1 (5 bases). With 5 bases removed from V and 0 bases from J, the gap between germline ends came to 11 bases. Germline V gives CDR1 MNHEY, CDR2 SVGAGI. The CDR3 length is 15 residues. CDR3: CASSPTASSGNTIYF. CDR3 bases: TGTGCCAGCAGTCCGACAGCGAGCTCTGGAAACACCATATATTTT.

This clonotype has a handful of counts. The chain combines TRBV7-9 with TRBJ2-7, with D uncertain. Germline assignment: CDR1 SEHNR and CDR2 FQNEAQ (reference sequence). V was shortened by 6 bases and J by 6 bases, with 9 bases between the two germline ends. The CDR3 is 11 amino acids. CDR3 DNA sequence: TGTGCCAGCAGGGAGACCCGCGAGCAGTACTTC. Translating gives CASRETREQYF. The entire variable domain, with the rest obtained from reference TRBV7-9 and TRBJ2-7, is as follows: DTGVSQNPRHKITKRGQNVTFRCDPISEHNRLYWYRQTLGQGPEFLTYFQNEAQLEKSRLLSDRFSAERPKGSFSTLEIQRTEQGDSAMYLCASRETREQYFGPGTRLTVT.

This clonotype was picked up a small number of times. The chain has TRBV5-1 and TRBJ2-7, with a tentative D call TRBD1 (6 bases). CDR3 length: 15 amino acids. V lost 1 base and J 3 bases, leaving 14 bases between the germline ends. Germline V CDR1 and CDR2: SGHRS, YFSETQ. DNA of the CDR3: TGCGCCAGCAGCTTGACCGGGACATGGGTCTACGAGCAGTACTTC. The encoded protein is CASSLTGTWVYEQYF.

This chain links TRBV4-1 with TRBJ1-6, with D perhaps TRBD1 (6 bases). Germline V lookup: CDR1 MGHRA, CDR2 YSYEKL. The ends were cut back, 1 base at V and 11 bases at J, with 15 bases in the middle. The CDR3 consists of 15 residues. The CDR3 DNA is TGCGCCAGCAGCCAAGTAAGAGGGGGGATAACACCCCTCCACTTT. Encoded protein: CASSQVRGGITPLHF.

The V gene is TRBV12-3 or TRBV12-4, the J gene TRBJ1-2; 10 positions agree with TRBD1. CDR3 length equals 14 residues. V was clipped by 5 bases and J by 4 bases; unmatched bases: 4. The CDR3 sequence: CASSTRDRGYGYTF. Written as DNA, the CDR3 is TGTGCCAGCAGTACGCGGGACAGGGGCTATGGCTACACCTTC.

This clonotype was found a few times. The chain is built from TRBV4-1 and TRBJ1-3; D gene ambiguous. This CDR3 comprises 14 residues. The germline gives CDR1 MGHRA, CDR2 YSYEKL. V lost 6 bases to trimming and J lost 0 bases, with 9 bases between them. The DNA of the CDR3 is TGCGCCAGCAGTCGACGGATCTCTGGAAACACCATATATTTT. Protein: CASSRRISGNTIYF.

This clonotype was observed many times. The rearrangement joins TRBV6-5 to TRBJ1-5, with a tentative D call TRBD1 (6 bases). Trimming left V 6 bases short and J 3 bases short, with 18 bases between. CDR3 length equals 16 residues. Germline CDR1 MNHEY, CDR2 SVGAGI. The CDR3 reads CASRPLDRLFNQPQHF. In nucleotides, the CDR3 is TGTGCCAGCAGGCCCCTCGACAGGCTATTCAATCAGCCCCAGCATTTT.

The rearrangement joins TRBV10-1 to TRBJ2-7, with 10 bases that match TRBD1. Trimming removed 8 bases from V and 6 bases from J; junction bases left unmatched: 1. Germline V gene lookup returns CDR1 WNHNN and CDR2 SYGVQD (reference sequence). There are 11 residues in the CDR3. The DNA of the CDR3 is TGCGCCAGCGACAGGGGGCCCGAGCAGTACTTC. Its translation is CASDRGPEQYF.

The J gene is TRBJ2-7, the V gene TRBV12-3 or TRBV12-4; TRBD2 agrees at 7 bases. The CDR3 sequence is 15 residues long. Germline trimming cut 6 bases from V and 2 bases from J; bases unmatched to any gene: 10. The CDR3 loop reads CASRGEGGATYEQYF. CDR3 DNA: TGTGCCAGCAGAGGTGAGGGAGGGGCCACCTACGAGCAGTACTTC.

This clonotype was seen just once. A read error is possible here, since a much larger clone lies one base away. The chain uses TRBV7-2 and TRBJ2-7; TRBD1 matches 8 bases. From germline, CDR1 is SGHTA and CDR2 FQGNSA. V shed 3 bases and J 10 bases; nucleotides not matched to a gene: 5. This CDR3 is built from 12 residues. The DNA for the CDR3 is TGTGCCAGCAGCTTTGGACAGGGAGTACAGTACTTC. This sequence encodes CASSFGQGVQYF. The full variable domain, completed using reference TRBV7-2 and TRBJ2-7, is GAGVSQSPSNKVTEKGKDVELRCDPISGHTALYWYRQSLGQGLEFLIYFQGNSAPDKSGLPSDRFSAERTGGSVSTLTIQRTQQEDSAVYLCASSFGQGVQYFGPGTRLTVT.

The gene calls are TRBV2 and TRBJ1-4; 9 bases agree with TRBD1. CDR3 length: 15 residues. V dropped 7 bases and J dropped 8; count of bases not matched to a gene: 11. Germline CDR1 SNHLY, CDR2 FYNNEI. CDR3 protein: CASKGLGQGQEKLFF. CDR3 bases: TGTGCCAGCAAGGGCCTGGGACAGGGTCAGGAAAAACTGTTTTTT.

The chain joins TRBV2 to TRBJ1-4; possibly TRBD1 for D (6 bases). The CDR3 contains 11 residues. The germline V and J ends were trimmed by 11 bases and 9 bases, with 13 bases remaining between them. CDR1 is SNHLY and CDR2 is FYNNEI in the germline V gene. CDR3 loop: CAGTTGQKLFF. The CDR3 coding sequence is TGTGCCGGGACAACCGGGCAAAAACTGTTTTTT.

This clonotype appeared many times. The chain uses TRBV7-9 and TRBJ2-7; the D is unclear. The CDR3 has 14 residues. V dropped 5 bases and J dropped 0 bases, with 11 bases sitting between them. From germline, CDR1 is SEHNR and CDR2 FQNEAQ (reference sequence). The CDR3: CASSPPLHSYEQYF. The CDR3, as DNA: TGTGCCAGCAGCCCCCCCCTGCACTCCTACGAGCAGTACTTC.

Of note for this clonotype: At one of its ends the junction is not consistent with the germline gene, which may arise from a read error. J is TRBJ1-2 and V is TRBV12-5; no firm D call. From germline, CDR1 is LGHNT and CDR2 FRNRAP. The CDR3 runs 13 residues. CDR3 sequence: CASGQDLGYGYSF. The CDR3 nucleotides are TGTGCTAGTGGCCAAGACCTCGGCTATGGCTACTCCTTC.